Listed below are T cell receptor beta chains from one sample, sequenced in a study of cytomegalovirus exposure and HLA in healthy donors. Here immunoSEQ multiplex PCR was the method, and the copy in TCRdb shows in-frame clones only, minus some. The sample records about 130,000 clones, roughly 95% being singletons. The sequenced sample was PBMCs. The receptors here all came from a man aged 18 to 30 in good health and CMV-seronegative. Both conserved end residues are part of each CDR3. A D gene is named only where the DNA matches it firmly. Only part of the rows carry a size: once, few, many, or a class if the clone is expanded.

cdr3_nt cdr3_aa clone_size d_call j_call v_call
TGTGCCAGCAGCTTAGGGGCTACCACAGATACGCAGTATTTT CASSLGATTDTQYF NA NA TRBJ2-3 TRBV11-3
TGTGCCAGCAGTTCGACAGGGAAAGCAAACACCATATATTTT CASSSTGKANTIYF NA TRBD1 TRBJ1-3 TRBV6-5
TGTGCCAGTAGTCCGGGACTAGCGGGCTACCCTAACAATGAGCAGTTCTTC CASSPGLAGYPNNEQFF NA TRBD2 TRBJ2-1 TRBV19
TGTGCCAGCAATTCGGACAGGGGCTACACTGAAGCTTTCTTT CASNSDRGYTEAFF NA TRBD1 TRBJ1-1 TRBV6-5
TGCGCCAGCGGCCAGGGTAGCTATGGCTACACCTTC CASGQGSYGYTF NA NA TRBJ1-2 TRBV5-1
TGTGCCAGTAGTACGGGATATGGCTACACCTTC CASSTGYGYTF NA NA TRBJ1-2 TRBV19
TGTGCCAGCATGGTCCTAGCCGTTTCGAATGAGCAGTTCTTC CASMVLAVSNEQFF NA NA TRBJ2-1 TRBV7-8
TGTGCCAGCAGTTTGGGGGGGCCCCACTCCTACGAGCAGTACTTC CASSLGGPHSYEQYF NA NA TRBJ2-7 TRBV27
TGCAGTGCCCCATATGGCTACACCTTC CSAPYGYTF NA NA TRBJ1-2 TRBV20-1
TGTGCCAGCAGCCTAGCCCCGGCGCGAGGGATGGATGGCTACACCTTC CASSLAPARGMDGYTF NA NA TRBJ1-2 TRBV5-6
TGTGCCAGCAGTTTATCACGGGGAGGAGATACGCAGTATTTT CASSLSRGGDTQYF NA NA TRBJ2-3 TRBV27
TGTGCCAGCAGTTTATCGAGGGAGACTGAAGCTTTCTTT CASSLSRETEAFF NA NA TRBJ1-1 TRBV27
TGTGCCAGCAGTTATATCTTCACAGGGGAAGAGACCCAGTACTTC CASSYIFTGEETQYF NA TRBD1 TRBJ2-5 TRBV5-6
TGTGCCAGCAGCTTGGAGACGGGACTAGGAGCGACCCAGTACTTC CASSLETGLGATQYF NA TRBD2 TRBJ2-5 TRBV5-6
TGTGCCAGCAGTCCCCTCGGACAGGCCCTTCGGTACTTC CASSPLGQALRYF NA TRBD1 TRBJ2-7 TRBV28
TGTGCCAGCAGTGTAGTAGAAGAGACCCAGTACTTC CASSVVEETQYF NA NA TRBJ2-5 TRBV2
TGTGCCAGCAGCTTAGACAGGGTCACTGAGCAGTTCTTC CASSLDRVTEQFF NA NA TRBJ2-1 TRBV13
TGTGCCAGCAGCGAGAGGAGACTCGGCACAGATACGCAGTATTTT CASSERRLGTDTQYF few NA TRBJ2-3 TRBV9
TGCGCCAGCAGCCAAGAGAAGGGGGCCGGTCAGCCCCAGCATTTT CASSQEKGAGQPQHF NA TRBD1 TRBJ1-5 TRBV4-1